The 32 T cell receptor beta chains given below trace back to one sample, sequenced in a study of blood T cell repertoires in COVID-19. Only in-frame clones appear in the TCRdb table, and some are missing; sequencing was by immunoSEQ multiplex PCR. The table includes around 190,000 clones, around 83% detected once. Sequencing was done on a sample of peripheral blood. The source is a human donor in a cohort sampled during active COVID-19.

The CDR3 sequence: CASSFPTQGTPYEQYF. CDR3 bases: TGCGCCAGCAGCTTCCCCACGCAGGGTACCCCCTACGAGCAGTACTTC. This sequence joins TRBV5-1 and TRBJ2-7; weak D call: TRBD1 (5 bases). V lost 2 bases, J lost 2 bases, and 17 bases lay in between. The germline V gene has CDR1 SGHRS and CDR2 YFSETQ. The CDR3 is 16 amino acids.

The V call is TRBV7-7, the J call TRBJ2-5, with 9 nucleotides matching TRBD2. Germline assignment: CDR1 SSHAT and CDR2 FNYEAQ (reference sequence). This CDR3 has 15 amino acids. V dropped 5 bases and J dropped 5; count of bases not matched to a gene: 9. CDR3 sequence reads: CASSPYSGRPETQYF. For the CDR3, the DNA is TGTGCCAGCAGCCCCTATAGCGGGAGACCGGAGACCCAGTACTTC.

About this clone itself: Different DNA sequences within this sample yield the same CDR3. CDR3 bases: TGTGCCAGCAGTGAGGACATCCGCTCCTACGAGCAGTACTTC. This gives the protein CASSEDIRSYEQYF. The chain couples TRBV6-1 to TRBJ2-7; weak D call: TRBD1 (5 bases). Germline values: CDR1 MNHNS, CDR2 SASEGT. The CDR3 runs 14 residues. V was pared by 3 bases and J by 0 bases, with 9 bases between.

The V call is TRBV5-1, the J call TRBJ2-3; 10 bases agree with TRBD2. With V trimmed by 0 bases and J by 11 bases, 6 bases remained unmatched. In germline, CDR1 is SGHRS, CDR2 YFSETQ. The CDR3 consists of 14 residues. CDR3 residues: CASSLGPSGSGQYF. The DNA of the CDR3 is TGCGCCAGCAGCTTGGGCCCTAGCGGGAGTGGGCAGTATTTT.

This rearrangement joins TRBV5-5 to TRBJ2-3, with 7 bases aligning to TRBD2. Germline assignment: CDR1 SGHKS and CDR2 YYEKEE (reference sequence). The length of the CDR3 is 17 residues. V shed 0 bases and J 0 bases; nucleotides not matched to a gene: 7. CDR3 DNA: TGTGCCAGCAGCTTGGCTGGCCTAGCGGCTAGCACAGATACGCAGTATTTT. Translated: CASSLAGLAASTDTQYF.

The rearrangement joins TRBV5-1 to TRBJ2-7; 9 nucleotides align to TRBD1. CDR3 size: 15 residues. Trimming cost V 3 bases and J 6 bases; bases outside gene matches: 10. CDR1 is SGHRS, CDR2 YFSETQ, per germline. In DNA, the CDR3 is TGCGCCAGCAGCTCCGCCGGGACAGGGCCCATCGAGCAGTACTTC. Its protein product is CASSSAGTGPIEQYF.

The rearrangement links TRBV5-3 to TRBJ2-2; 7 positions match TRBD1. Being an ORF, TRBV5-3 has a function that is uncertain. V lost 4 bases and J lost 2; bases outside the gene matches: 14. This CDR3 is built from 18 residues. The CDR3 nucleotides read TGTGCCAGAAGCGTAAGACAGGGACCGTCCGCTAACACCGGGGAGCTGTTTTTT. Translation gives CARSVRQGPSANTGELFF.

As DNA, the CDR3 is TGCAGTGCTAGTTTTGGCGGGAGTTTTGAGACCCAGTACTTC. Protein: CSASFGGSFETQYF. This chain uses TRBV20-1 with TRBJ2-5; 7 bases are a match to TRBD2. CDR3 size: 14 residues. V shed 3 bases, J shed 5 bases, and the junction held 9 bases outside the gene matches. Per the germline V gene, CDR1 is DFQATT and CDR2 is SNEGSKA (reference sequence).

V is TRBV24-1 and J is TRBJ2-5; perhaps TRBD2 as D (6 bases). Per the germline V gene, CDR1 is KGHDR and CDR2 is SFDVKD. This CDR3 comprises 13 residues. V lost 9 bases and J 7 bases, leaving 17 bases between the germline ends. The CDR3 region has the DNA TGTGCCACCGGGACCCTTATGGGGGGGACCCAGTACTTC. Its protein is CATGTLMGGTQYF.

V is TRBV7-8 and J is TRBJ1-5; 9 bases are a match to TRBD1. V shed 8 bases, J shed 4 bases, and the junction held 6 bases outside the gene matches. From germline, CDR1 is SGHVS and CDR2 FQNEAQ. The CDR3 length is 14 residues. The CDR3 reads CASGTGTGNQPQHF. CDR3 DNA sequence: TGTGCCAGCGGGACCGGGACAGGGAATCAGCCCCAGCATTTT.

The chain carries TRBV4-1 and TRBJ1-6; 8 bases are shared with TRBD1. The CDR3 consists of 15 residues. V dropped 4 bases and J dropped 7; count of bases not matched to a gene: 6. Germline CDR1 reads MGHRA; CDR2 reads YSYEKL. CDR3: CASSRVRDRNSPLHF. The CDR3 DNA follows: TGCGCCAGCAGCCGCGTCCGGGACAGGAATTCACCCCTCCACTTT.

The CDR3 sequence is CASSLVDYTQYF. The DNA for the CDR3 is TGTGCCAGCAGTTTAGTGGACTATACGCAGTATTTT. V usage is TRBV28 and J usage is TRBJ2-3; tentative D call: TRBD2 (5 bases). The V and J ends lost 2 bases and 7 bases respectively, with 7 bases between them. The CDR3 runs 12 residues. Germline lookup yields CDR1 MDHEN and CDR2 SYDVKM.

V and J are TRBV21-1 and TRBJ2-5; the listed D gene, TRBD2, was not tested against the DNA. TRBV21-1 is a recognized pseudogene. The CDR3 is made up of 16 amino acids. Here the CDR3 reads CASSPSGRGVGETQYF. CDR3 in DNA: TGTGCCAGCAGCCCCAGCGGGAGGGGCGTTGGGGAGACCCAGTACTTC.

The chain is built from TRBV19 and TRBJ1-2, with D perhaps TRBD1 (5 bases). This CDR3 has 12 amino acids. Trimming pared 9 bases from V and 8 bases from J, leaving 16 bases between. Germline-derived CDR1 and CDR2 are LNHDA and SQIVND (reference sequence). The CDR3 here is CASRKGGEGYTF. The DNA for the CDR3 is TGTGCCAGCCGAAAAGGAGGGGAAGGCTACACCTTC.

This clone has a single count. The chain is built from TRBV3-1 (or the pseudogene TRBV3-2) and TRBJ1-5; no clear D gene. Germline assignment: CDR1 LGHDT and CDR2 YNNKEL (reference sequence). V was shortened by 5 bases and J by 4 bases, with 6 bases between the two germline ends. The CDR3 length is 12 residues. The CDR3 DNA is TGTGCCAGCAGCTTTGCGAATCAGCCCCAGCATTTT. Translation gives CASSFANQPQHF.

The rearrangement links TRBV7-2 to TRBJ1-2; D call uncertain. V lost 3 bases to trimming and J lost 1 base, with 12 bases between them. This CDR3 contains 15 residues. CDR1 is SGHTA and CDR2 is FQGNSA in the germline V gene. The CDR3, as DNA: TGTGCCAGCAGCTTGAAGTCGGGAGATAACTATGGCTACACCTTC. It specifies CASSLKSGDNYGYTF.

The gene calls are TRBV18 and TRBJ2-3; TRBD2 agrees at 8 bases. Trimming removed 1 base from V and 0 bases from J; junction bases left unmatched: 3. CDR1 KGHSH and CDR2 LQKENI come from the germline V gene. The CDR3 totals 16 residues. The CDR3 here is CASSPRSGASTDTQYF. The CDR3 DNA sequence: TGTGCCAGCTCACCACGTAGCGGGGCCAGCACAGATACGCAGTATTTT.

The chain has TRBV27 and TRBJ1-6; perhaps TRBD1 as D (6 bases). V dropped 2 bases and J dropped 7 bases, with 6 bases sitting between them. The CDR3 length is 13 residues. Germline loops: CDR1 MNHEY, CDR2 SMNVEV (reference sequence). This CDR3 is CASSLDRNSPLHF. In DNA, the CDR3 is TGTGCCAGCAGTTTAGACAGGAATTCACCCCTCCACTTT.

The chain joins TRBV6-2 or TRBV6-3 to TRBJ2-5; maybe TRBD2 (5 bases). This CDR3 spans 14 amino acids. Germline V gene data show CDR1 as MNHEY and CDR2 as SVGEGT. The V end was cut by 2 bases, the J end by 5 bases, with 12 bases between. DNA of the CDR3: TGTGCCAGCAGTTACAGCGGCAGGTCCGAGACCCAGTACTTC. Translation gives CASSYSGRSETQYF.

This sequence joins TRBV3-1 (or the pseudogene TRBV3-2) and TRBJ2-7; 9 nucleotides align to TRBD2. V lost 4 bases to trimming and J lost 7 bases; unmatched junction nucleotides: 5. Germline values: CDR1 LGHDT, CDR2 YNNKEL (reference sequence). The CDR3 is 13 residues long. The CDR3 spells CASSLAGDEEQYF. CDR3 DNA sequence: TGTGCCAGCAGCCTAGCGGGAGACGAGGAGCAGTACTTC.

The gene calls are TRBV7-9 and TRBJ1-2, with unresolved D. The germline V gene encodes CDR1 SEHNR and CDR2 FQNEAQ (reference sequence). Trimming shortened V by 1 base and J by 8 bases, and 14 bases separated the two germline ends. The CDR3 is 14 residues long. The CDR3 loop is CASSLEIGRGGYTF. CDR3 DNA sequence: TGTGCCAGCAGCTTAGAAATCGGACGAGGGGGCTACACCTTC.

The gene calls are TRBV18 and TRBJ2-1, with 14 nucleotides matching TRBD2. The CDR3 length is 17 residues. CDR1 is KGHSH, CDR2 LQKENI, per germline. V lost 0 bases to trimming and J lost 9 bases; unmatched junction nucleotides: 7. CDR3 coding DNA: TGTGCCAGCTCACCACCTTCGACTAGCGGGAGGGCCGGTGAGCAGTTCTTC. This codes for CASSPPSTSGRAGEQFF.

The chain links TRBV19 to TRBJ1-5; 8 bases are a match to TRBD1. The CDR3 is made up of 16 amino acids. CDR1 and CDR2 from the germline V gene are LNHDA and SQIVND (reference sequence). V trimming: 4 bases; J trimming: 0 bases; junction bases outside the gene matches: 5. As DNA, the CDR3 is TGTGCCAGTAGTAAGAGGACAGGGCATAGCAATCAGCCCCAGCATTTT. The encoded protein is CASSKRTGHSNQPQHF.

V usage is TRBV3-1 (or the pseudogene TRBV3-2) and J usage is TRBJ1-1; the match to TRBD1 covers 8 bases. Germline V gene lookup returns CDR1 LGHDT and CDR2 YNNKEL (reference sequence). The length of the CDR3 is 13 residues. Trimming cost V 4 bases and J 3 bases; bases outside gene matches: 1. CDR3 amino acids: CASSPGGYTEAFF. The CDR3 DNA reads TGTGCCAGCAGCCCAGGGGGCTACACTGAAGCTTTCTTT.

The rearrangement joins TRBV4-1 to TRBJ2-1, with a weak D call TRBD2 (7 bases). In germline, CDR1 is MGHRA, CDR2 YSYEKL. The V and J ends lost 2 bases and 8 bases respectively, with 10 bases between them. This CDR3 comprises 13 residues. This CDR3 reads CASSQRGADEQFF. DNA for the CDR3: TGCGCCAGCAGCCAACGGGGGGCTGATGAGCAGTTCTTC.

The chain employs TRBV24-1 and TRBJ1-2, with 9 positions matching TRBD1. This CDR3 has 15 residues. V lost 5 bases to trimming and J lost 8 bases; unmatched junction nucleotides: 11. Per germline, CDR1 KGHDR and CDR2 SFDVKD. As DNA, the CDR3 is TGTGCCACCAGTGGGGGGGGGACAGGGATTGACGGCTACACCTTC. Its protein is CATSGGGTGIDGYTF.

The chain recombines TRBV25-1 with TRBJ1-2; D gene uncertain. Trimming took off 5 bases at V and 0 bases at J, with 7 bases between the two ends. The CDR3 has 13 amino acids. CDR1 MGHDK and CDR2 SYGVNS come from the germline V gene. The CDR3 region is CASSRTPNYGYTF. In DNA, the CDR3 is TGTGCCAGCAGTCGTACTCCTAACTATGGCTACACCTTC.

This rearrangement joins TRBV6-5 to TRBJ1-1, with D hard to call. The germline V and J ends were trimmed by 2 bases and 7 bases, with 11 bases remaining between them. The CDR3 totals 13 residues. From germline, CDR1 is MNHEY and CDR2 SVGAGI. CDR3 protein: CASSYSGGSEAFF. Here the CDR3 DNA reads TGTGCCAGCAGTTACAGCGGCGGGAGTGAAGCTTTCTTT.

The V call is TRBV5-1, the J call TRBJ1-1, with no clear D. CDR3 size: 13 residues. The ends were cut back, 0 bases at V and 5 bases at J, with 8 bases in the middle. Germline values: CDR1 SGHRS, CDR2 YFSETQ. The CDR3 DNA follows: TGCGCCAGCAGCTTGGTGTCAGGAACTGAAGCTTTCTTT. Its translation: CASSLVSGTEAFF.

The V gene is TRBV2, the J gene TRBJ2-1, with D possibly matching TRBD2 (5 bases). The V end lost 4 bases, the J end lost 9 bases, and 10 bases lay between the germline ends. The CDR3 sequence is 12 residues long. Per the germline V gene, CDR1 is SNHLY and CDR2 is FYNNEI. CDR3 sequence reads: CASSAETTEQFF. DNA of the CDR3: TGTGCCAGCAGTGCGGAGACTACTGAGCAGTTCTTC. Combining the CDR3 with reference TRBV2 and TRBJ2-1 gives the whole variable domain EPEVTQTPSHQVTQMGQEVILRCVPISNHLYFYWYRQILGQKVEFLVSFYNNEISEKSEIFDDQFSVERPDGSNFTLKIRSTKLEDSAMYFCASSAETTEQFFGPGTRLTVL.

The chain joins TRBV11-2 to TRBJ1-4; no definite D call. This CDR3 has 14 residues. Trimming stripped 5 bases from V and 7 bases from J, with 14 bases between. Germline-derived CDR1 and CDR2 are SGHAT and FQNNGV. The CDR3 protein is CASSPYLRSEKLFF. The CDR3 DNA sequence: TGTGCCAGCAGCCCTTATTTACGGAGTGAAAAACTGTTTTTT.

CDR3 loop: CASSLGGRALETQYF. CDR3 DNA sequence: TGTGCCAGCAGCTTAGGCGGGAGGGCCCTTGAGACCCAGTACTTC. This chain joins TRBV7-9 and TRBJ2-5; TRBD2 matches at 9 bases. The CDR3 is 15 residues long. Trimming cost V 1 base and J 5 bases; bases outside gene matches: 5. CDR1 is SEHNR, CDR2 FQNEAQ, per germline (reference sequence).